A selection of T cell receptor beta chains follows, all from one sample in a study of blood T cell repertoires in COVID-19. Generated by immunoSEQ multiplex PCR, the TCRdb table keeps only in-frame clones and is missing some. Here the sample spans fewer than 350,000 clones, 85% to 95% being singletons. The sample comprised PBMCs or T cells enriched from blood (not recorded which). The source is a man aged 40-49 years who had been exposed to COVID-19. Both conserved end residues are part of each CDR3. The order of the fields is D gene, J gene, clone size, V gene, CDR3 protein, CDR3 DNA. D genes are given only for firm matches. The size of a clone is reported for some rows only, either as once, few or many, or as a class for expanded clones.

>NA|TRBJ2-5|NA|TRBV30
CASDARLWETQYF
TGTGCCTCCGATGCGCGACTTTGGGAGACCCAGTACTTC
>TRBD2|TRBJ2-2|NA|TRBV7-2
CASSSTSGSVTGELFF
TGTGCCAGCAGCTCAACTAGCGGGAGCGTCACCGGGGAGCTGTTTTTT
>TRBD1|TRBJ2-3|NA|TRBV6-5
CATLGQSNTDTQYF
TGTGCCACCTTGGGACAGTCAAACACAGATACGCAGTATTTT
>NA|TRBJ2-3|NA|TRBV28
CASSSLTRTLGTDTQYF
TGTGCCAGCAGTTCTCTGACTAGGACCCTGGGCACAGATACGCAGTATTTT
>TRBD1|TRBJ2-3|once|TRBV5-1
CASSITGVADTQYF
TGCGCCAGCAGCATCACAGGGGTGGCAGATACGCAGTATTTT
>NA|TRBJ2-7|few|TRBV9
CASSVAQNSYEQYF
TGTGCCAGCAGCGTGGCACAGAACTCCTACGAGCAGTACTTC
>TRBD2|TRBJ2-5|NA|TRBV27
CASSSRVRGSGSIETQYF
TGTGCCAGCAGTTCGAGGGTGAGAGGTAGCGGGAGTATTGAGACCCAGTACTTC
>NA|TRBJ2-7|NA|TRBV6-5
CASSLVTGHQYEQYF
TGTGCCAGCAGTTTAGTAACAGGGCACCAATACGAGCAGTACTTC
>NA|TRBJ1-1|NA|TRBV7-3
CASSLHTNTEAFF
TGTGCCAGCAGCTTGCACACGAACACTGAAGCTTTCTTT
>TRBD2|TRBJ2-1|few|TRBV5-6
CASSLGLAGDEQFF
TGTGCCAGCAGCTTGGGACTAGCGGGGGATGAGCAGTTCTTC
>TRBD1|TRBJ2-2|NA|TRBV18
CASSPGQGLTGELFF
TGTGCCAGCTCACCTGGACAGGGTCTTACCGGGGAGCTGTTTTTT
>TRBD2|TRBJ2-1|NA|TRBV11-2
CASSPRLAGGSGNEQFF
TGTGCCAGCAGCCCCCGACTAGCGGGAGGCAGTGGGAATGAGCAGTTCTTC
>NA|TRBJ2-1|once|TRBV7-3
CASSLSGGDEQFF
TGTGCCAGCAGCCTATCTGGAGGCGACGAGCAGTTCTTC
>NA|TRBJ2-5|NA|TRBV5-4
CASSLELRTEETQYF
TGTGCCAGCAGCTTGGAGTTACGGACAGAAGAGACCCAGTACTTC
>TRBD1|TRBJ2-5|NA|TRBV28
CASSLAPPGGRTQYF
TGTGCCAGCAGTTTAGCCCCGCCAGGGGGTCGGACCCAGTACTTC
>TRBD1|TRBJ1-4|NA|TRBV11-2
CASSPRQGAEKLFF
TGTGCCAGCAGCCCACGACAGGGGGCGGAAAAACTGTTTTTT
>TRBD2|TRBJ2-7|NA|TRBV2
CASSDLAVLTYEQYF
TGTGCCAGCAGTGACCTAGCGGTTCTTACCTACGAGCAGTACTTC
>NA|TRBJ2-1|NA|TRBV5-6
CASSLAGEKNEQFF
TGTGCCAGCAGCTTGGCCGGAGAAAAAAATGAGCAGTTCTTC
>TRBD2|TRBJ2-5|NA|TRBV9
CASSSGTREGETQYF
TGTGCCAGCAGCAGCGGGACCCGGGAAGGAGAGACCCAGTACTTC
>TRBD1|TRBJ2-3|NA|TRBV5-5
CASSSWDRSTDTQYF
TGTGCCAGCAGCTCCTGGGACAGAAGCACAGATACGCAGTATTTT
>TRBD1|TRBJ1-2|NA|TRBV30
CAWTRTGLYGYTF
TGTGCCTGGACCCGGACAGGATTGTATGGCTACACCTTC
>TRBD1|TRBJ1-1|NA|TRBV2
CANKDREGMNTEAFF
TGTGCCAACAAGGACAGGGAGGGGATGAACACTGAAGCTTTCTTT
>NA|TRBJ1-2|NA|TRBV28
CASSSMGPGYTF
TGTGCCAGCAGTTCCATGGGGCCGGGCTACACCTTC